This T cell receptor beta chain stems from a study of control samples from healthy donors and cancer patients. Clones were read by immunoSEQ multiplex PCR, and TCRdb kept only the in-frame ones, dropping some. The sample carries around 93,000 clones, more than 90% recorded once. CDR1 and CDR2 from the germline V gene are LNHDA and SQIVND (reference sequence). V was cut by 8 bases and J by 1 base, with 11 bases left in between. The CDR3 contains 14 residues. The specimen was blood. V and J are TRBV19 and TRBJ2-2, with D maybe TRBD1 (6 bases). The sequence was obtained from a human donor in good health. The donor label of this sample is uncertain. The CDR3 is CASLKQGNTGELFF. The CDR3 DNA reads TGTGCCAGTCTAAAACAGGGGAACACCGGGGAGCTGTTTTTT.